This T cell receptor beta chain was captured in a study of CD8 T cells in Susac syndrome. CD8+ and CD4+ T cells from blood underwent TCR beta sequencing. The patients serving as multiple sclerosis controls were treatment-naive. They had stable or active relapsing-remitting disease and fulfilled revised McDonald criteria. TEMRA cells were FACS-enriched, and CD8+ and CD4+ T cells were isolated negatively. With random hexamers, reverse transcription was performed on about 0.45 to 1 ug of RNA. It was immunoSEQ multiplex PCR that amplified TCR beta CDR3 across 54 Vbeta and 13 Jbeta. Using its own MiXCR run on the immunoSEQ multiplex PCR reads, TCRdb lists one record per CDR3 protein. The sample contains roughly 200,000 distinct CDR3 sequences, approximately 95% of which appear only once. The CDR3 has 17 amino acids. The V gene end was trimmed by 4 bases and the J gene end by 4 bases; junction bases not matched to a gene: 10. The V gene's germline CDR1 is MDHEN and CDR2 SYDVKM.

Sequenced sample: CD8+ T cells from PBMCs. The sequence was collected from a human donor with multiple sclerosis. This chain connects TRBV28 to TRBJ2-1; 10 nucleotides align to TRBD2. The CDR3 sequence is CASSWPSGSNGYNEQFF. CDR3 DNA sequence: TGTGCCAGCAGTTGGCCTAGCGGGAGCAATGGATACAATGAGCAGTTCTTC.